The 7 T cell receptor beta chains listed next were all sequenced from one sample in a study of regulatory T cells in long-lasting Graves disease. CDR3 regions were amplified by Arm-PCR using iRepertoire HTBI primers to build TCR beta libraries. TCRdb re-analysed the multiplex PCR reads in MiXCR, keeping a single row per CDR3 protein. This sample yields about 530,000 distinct CDR3 sequences, of which 15% to 20% are seen a single time; 20% to 25% belongs to the top ten. The sample's time point: newly diagnosed GD, antithyroid drugs for less than 3 months. PBMCs provided the RNA from which the TCR library was made. These data were also filed under a second study, of T cells in Graves' hyperthyroidism and ophthalmopathy.

The sample here was peripheral blood mononuclear cells (PBMCs), taken at new diagnosis, from a patient treated with antithyroid drugs. The receptors stem from a woman aged 40-65 years with Graves disease.

This chain links TRBV19 with TRBJ2-5; maybe TRBD2 (5 bases). There are 13 residues in the CDR3. Trimming removed 1 base from V and 5 bases from J, with 8 bases in between. Germline V gene data show CDR1 as LNHDA and CDR2 as SQIVND (reference sequence). CDR3 in amino acids: CASSIAGGETQYF. In nucleotides, the CDR3 is TGTGCCAGTAGTATAGCCGGCGGGGAGACCCAGTACTTC.

Here the CDR3 reads CASSYRDGATNEKLFF. CDR3 nucleotide sequence: TGCGCCAGCAGCTACCGGGACGGAGCAACTAATGAAAAACTGTTTTTT. The rearrangement links TRBV5-1 to TRBJ1-4; D is perhaps TRBD1 (5 bases). Germline lookup yields CDR1 SGHRS and CDR2 YFSETQ. CDR3 length equals 16 residues. V lost 3 bases and J lost 0, with 12 bases in between.

This clonotype was detected ten times or more. This sequence joins TRBV18 and TRBJ2-3, with D possibly TRBD2 on 6 matching bases. CDR3 size: 13 residues. Trimming pared 6 bases from V and 5 bases from J, leaving 12 bases between. CDR1 is KGHSH, CDR2 LQKENI, per germline. DNA for the CDR3: TGTGCCAGCTCGCGGGACTCCTTAGATACGCAGTATTTT. As protein: CASSRDSLDTQYF.

In its sample, this clonotype was seen many times. The V gene is TRBV7-6, the J gene TRBJ2-5; perhaps TRBD2 as D (6 bases). From germline, CDR1 is SGHVS and CDR2 FNYEAQ. Trimming left V 7 bases short and J 1 base short, with 16 bases between. The CDR3 spans 15 residues. The CDR3 bases are TGTGCCAGCACTCTTTCCCGGGACTCCCAAGAGACCCAGTACTTC. This translates into CASTLSRDSQETQYF.

This clonotype was observed at least ten times. This chain uses TRBV28 with TRBJ1-2; TRBD1 agrees at 8 bases. CDR1 and CDR2 from the germline V gene are MDHEN and SYDVKM. The V gene end was trimmed by 2 bases and the J gene end by 6 bases; junction bases not matched to a gene: 11. The CDR3 covers 16 residues. The CDR3 protein is CASSLQSGQDIDGYTF. The CDR3, as DNA: TGTGCCAGCAGTTTACAGTCGGGACAGGACATCGATGGCTACACCTTC.

This clonotype was observed a handful of times. This chain connects TRBV19 to TRBJ1-2, with D perhaps TRBD1 (6 bases). V gave up 4 bases and J gave up 4 bases, with 7 bases separating them. Germline V lookup: CDR1 LNHDA, CDR2 SQIVND (reference sequence). The CDR3 has 12 amino acids. The CDR3 loop reads CASSRGAYGYTF. Here the CDR3 DNA reads TGTGCCAGTAGTAGGGGGGCCTATGGCTACACCTTC.

A note on this clonotype: With a much larger clone just one base away, this may be a read error. The rearrangement uses TRBV3-1 and TRBJ2-7; TRBD1 aligns across 8 bases. There are 15 residues in the CDR3. The V segment lost 4 bases and the J segment 5 bases; nucleotides outside the gene matches: 10. Germline-derived CDR1 and CDR2 are LGHDT and YNNKEL (reference sequence). This CDR3 reads CASSPRWTGSDEQYF. In DNA, the CDR3 is TGTGCCAGCAGCCCTAGGTGGACAGGGTCGGACGAGCAGTACTTC.